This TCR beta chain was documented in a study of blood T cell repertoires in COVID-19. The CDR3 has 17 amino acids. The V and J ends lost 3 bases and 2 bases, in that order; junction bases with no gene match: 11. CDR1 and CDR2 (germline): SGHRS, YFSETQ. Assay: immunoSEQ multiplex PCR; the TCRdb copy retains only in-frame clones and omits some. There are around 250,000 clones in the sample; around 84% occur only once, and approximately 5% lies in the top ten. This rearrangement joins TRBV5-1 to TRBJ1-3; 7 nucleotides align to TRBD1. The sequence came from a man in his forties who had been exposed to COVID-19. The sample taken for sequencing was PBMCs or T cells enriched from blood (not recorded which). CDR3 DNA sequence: TGCGCCAGCAGCTCAATGACAGGGTCGCAGGCTGGAAACACCATATATTTT. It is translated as CASSSMTGSQAGNTIYF. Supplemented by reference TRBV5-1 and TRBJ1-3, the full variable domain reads KAGVTQTPRYLIKTRGQQVTLSCSPISGHRSVSWYQQTPGQGLQFLFEYFSETQRNKGNFPGRFSGRQFSNSRSEMNVSTLELGDSALYLCASSSMTGSQAGNTIYFGEGSWLTVV.